This passage covers 29 T cell receptor beta chains from one sample sequenced in a study of T cell repertoires in cytomegalovirus infection (dated by TCRdb to about 2019). The listed sequencing device is Illumina HiSeq 1500. TCRdb reprocessed the public reads (quality trimming at Q25 with fastp, clone calling with MiXCR) and kept in-frame beta chains. Identical CDR3 protein sequences are pooled into one entry, listed with their most common genes and DNA. The sample yields some 180,000 distinct CDR3 sequences; approximately 19% were counted once. The ten largest clones represent approximately 2.9% of the sample. Material for sequencing was PBMCs. These receptors all come from a human donor in good health (CMV status not recorded). Some clones in this sample may be carry-over from other donors' samples.

The chain links TRBV6-2 or TRBV6-3 to TRBJ2-5; 9 bases match TRBD2. The V gene end was trimmed by 5 bases and the J gene end by 2 bases; junction bases not matched to a gene: 3. The CDR3 runs 14 residues. Germline CDR1 and CDR2: MNHEY and SVGEGT. DNA of the CDR3: TGTGCCAGCAGTCGCGGGAGGGTACAAGAGACCCAGTACTTC. Amino acid sequence: CASSRGRVQETQYF.

The V and J genes are TRBV29-1 and TRBJ2-7; 10 bases map to TRBD1. Trimming took 2 bases from V and 3 from J; bases not matched to a gene: 7. The germline V gene has CDR1 SQVTM and CDR2 ANQGSEA. CDR3 length equals 15 residues. The CDR3 region is CSVELDRGPLYEQYF. CDR3 nucleotide sequence: TGCAGCGTTGAACTTGACAGGGGGCCCCTCTACGAGCAGTACTTC.

A few counts support this clonotype. The chain carries TRBV6-2 or TRBV6-3 and TRBJ2-1; TRBD2 agrees at 8 bases. The CDR3 has 14 amino acids. Germline V gives CDR1 MNHEY, CDR2 SVGEGT. Losses at the gene ends were 6 bases for V and 4 bases for J; bases not matched to a gene: 5. CDR3 loop: CASSSTSVYNEQFF. In nucleotides, the CDR3 is TGTGCCAGCAGCTCGACTAGCGTGTACAATGAGCAGTTCTTC.

For this clonotype: A much larger clone lies a single base off, so this may be a read error. The DNA for the CDR3 is TGTGCCAGCAGTTTTGCGGAAGGGAGTGATCAGTTCTTC. Translation: CASSFAEGSDQFF. V usage is TRBV12-3 or TRBV12-4 and J usage is TRBJ2-1; weak D call: TRBD2 (5 bases). Trimming shortened V by 3 bases and J by 13 bases, and 16 bases separated the two germline ends. This CDR3 has 13 residues.

This clonotype was picked up a small number of times. The chain employs TRBV28 and TRBJ2-7; D is undetermined. The CDR3 totals 13 residues. V lost 7 bases and J lost 3, with 13 bases in between. In germline, CDR1 is MDHEN, CDR2 SYDVKM. The CDR3: CASTMLVGYEQYF. The CDR3 DNA reads as TGTGCCAGCACCATGTTGGTCGGCTACGAGCAGTACTTC.

This clonotype was seen a few times. J is TRBJ1-3 and V is TRBV5-5; D ambiguous. The CDR3 covers 16 residues. Germline V gene data show CDR1 as SGHKS and CDR2 as YYEKEE (reference sequence). Trimming removed 0 bases from V and 0 bases from J, with 10 bases in between. The CDR3: CASSLGPLNSGNTIYF. CDR3 bases: TGTGCCAGCAGCTTGGGGCCACTGAACTCTGGAAACACCATATATTTT.

This clonotype occurred many times. V is TRBV7-2 and J is TRBJ2-1, with D unclear. CDR1 and CDR2 (germline): SGHTA, FQGNSA. Trimming removed 8 bases from V and 5 bases from J, with 16 bases in between. The CDR3 has 14 residues. The DNA for the CDR3 is TGTGCCAGCGGCCTTGTGTTCAGGAACAATGAGCAGTTCTTC. The encoded protein is CASGLVFRNNEQFF.

The gene calls are TRBV29-1 and TRBJ2-3; D gene ambiguous. Trimming took 4 bases from V and 4 from J, leaving 12 bases between them. The CDR3 is 13 residues long. Germline CDR1 and CDR2: SQVTM and ANQGSEA. The CDR3 region is CSVVRTASDTQYF. The CDR3 DNA sequence: TGCAGCGTTGTACGTACCGCGTCAGATACGCAGTATTTT.

This clonotype has ten or more counts. The chain couples TRBV28 to TRBJ2-1, with 8 bases matching TRBD2. The CDR3 consists of 17 residues. Germline CDR1 reads MDHEN; CDR2 reads SYDVKM. V lost 8 bases, J lost 0 bases, and 12 bases stayed unmatched. This CDR3 reads CASHRIWAGGSYNEQFF. Here the CDR3 DNA reads TGTGCCAGCCACCGAATTTGGGCGGGAGGCTCCTACAATGAGCAGTTCTTC.

This clonotype was observed many times. This chain links TRBV28 with TRBJ1-5; D ambiguous. The germline V gene encodes CDR1 MDHEN and CDR2 SYDVKM. The CDR3 length is 15 residues. Trimming took 7 bases from V and 6 from J, leaving 19 bases between them. The CDR3 DNA is TGTGCCAGCATTCACCCGGGCCCGCGTGGTCAGCCCCAGCATTTT. Translation gives CASIHPGPRGQPQHF. The variable domain in full, with the rest retrieved from reference TRBV28 and TRBJ1-5, is DVKVTQSSRYLVKRTGEKVFLECVQDMDHENMFWYRQDPGLGLRLIYFSYDVKMKEKGDIPEGYSVSREKKERFSLILESASTNQTSMYLCASIHPGPRGQPQHFGDGTRLSIL.

This clonotype was counted only a few times. The J gene is TRBJ1-2, the V gene TRBV6-6; 8 bases agree with TRBD1. J was trimmed by 2 bases and V by 3 bases; bases with no gene match: 5. Germline V gives CDR1 MNHNY, CDR2 SVGAGI (reference sequence). CDR3 size: 15 residues. CDR3 DNA sequence: TGTGCCAGCAGTTATACCCAGGGGGCGAACTATGGCTACACCTTC. This translates into CASSYTQGANYGYTF.

This clonotype was seen a handful of times. V and J are TRBV7-9 and TRBJ2-5, with D unclear. The CDR3 sequence is 14 residues long. Germline values: CDR1 SEHNR, CDR2 FQNEAQ (reference sequence). V gave up 2 bases and J gave up 1 base, with 8 bases separating them. The CDR3 sequence is CASSLSGSQETQYF. The CDR3 bases are TGTGCCAGCAGCTTATCAGGTTCCCAAGAGACCCAGTACTTC.

The rearrangement uses TRBV9 and TRBJ1-1, with D hard to call. Germline CDR1 is SGDLS and CDR2 is YYNGEE. The CDR3 contains 15 residues. Trimming removed 4 bases from V and 3 bases from J, with 16 bases in between. CDR3 protein: CASSPRRVQDTEAFF. CDR3 DNA sequence: TGTGCCAGCAGCCCAAGAAGGGTCCAGGACACTGAAGCTTTCTTT.

This clonotype was picked up a small number of times. The J gene is TRBJ2-1, the V gene TRBV10-3; TRBD2 might be the D (5 bases). The CDR3 spans 15 residues. Looked up from germline, CDR1 is ENHRY and CDR2 is SYGVKD. Trimming left V 4 bases short and J 12 bases short, with 22 bases between. CDR3: CAISAFGGKPHWQFF. CDR3 DNA: TGTGCCATCAGTGCCTTCGGAGGTAAACCTCACTGGCAGTTCTTC.

This rearrangement joins TRBV7-9 to TRBJ2-7, with 13 positions matching TRBD2. The CDR3 contains 16 residues. V was pared by 6 bases and J by 3 bases, with 8 bases of the junction left unmatched. Germline values: CDR1 SEHNR, CDR2 FQNEAQ (reference sequence). CDR3 DNA: TGTGCCAGCAGTTTTACGACTAGCGGGAGGATCTACGAGCAGTACTTC. It is translated as CASSFTTSGRIYEQYF.

This clonotype was counted only a few times. The chain has TRBV6-2 or TRBV6-3 and TRBJ1-5; D gene uncertain. Germline CDR1 is MNHEY and CDR2 is SVGEGT. This CDR3 has 12 residues. Trimming removed 7 bases from V and 6 bases from J, with 10 bases in between. The CDR3 bases are TGTGCCAGCACGATAGACGGTCAGCCCCAGCATTTT. Protein product: CASTIDGQPQHF.

This chain joins TRBV25-1 and TRBJ2-7; no clear D gene. V lost 4 bases and J lost 3, with 4 bases in between. CDR3 size: 11 residues. The germline CDR1 and CDR2 sequences are MGHDK and SYGVNS. CDR3 in DNA: TGTGCCAGCAGTGGGTTCTACGAGCAGTACTTC. Residues: CASSGFYEQYF.

This chain uses TRBV29-1 with TRBJ2-3; D unclear. The length of the CDR3 is 11 residues. Germline CDR1 reads SQVTM; CDR2 reads ANQGSEA. Trimming stripped 8 bases from V and 0 bases from J, with 6 bases between. CDR3 nucleotide sequence: TGCAGCTCCCGCAGCACAGATACGCAGTATTTT. Protein sequence: CSSRSTDTQYF.

The V gene is TRBV7-2, the J gene TRBJ2-5; TRBD2 agrees at 12 bases. The V and J ends lost 1 base and 7 bases, in that order; junction bases with no gene match: 4. The CDR3 loop spans 15 amino acids. Per the germline V gene, CDR1 is SGHTA and CDR2 is FQGNSA. The CDR3 bases are TGTGCCAGCAGCTTAGGGGCTAGCGGGGGGGGGACCCAGTACTTC. This encodes CASSLGASGGGTQYF.

There are a few counts of this clonotype. The J gene is TRBJ2-3, the V gene TRBV29-1; TRBD1 might be the D (6 bases). The CDR3 covers 15 residues. Between the trimmed V and J ends, which lost 2 bases and 4 bases, there was a span of 16 bases. Germline V gene data show CDR1 as SQVTM and CDR2 as ANQGSEA. CDR3: CSVERAGVAADTQYF. The CDR3 DNA is TGCAGCGTTGAAAGGGCAGGGGTCGCGGCAGATACGCAGTATTTT.

The sample holds many counts of this clonotype. J is TRBJ2-7 and V is TRBV18, with 7 bases lining up with TRBD2. The CDR3 extends over 15 amino acids. Unmatched junction bases numbered 10, after V lost 4 bases and J lost 4 bases. CDR1 and CDR2 from the germline V gene are KGHSH and LQKENI. The DNA of the CDR3 is TGTGCCAGCTCACACAGCGGGAACTCCGGGTACGAGCAGTACTTC. It yields the protein CASSHSGNSGYEQYF. Together with reference TRBV18 and TRBJ2-7, the CDR3 gives the full variable domain: NAGVMQNPRHLVRRRGQEARLRCSPMKGHSHVYWYRQLPEEGLKFMVYLQKENIIDESGMPKERFSAEFPKEGPSILRIQQVVRGDSAAYFCASSHSGNSGYEQYFGPGTRLTVT.

This clonotype was recorded many times. The CDR3 loop reads CASSLGTSRSGGYTF. The CDR3 nucleotides are TGTGCCAGCAGCTTAGGTACGAGCAGGTCAGGCGGCTACACCTTC. This sequence joins TRBV7-2 and TRBJ1-2, with D unclear. Between the trimmed V and J ends, which lost 1 base and 8 bases, there was a span of 17 bases. Germline V gene lookup returns CDR1 SGHTA and CDR2 FQGNSA. The CDR3 is 15 amino acids. Filled out from reference TRBV7-2 and TRBJ1-2, the complete variable domain reads GAGVSQSPSNKVTEKGKDVELRCDPISGHTALYWYRQSLGQGLEFLIYFQGNSAPDKSGLPSDRFSAERTGGSVSTLTIQRTQQEDSAVYLCASSLGTSRSGGYTFGSGTRLTVV.

This clonotype occurred a few times. The chain joins TRBV6-1 to TRBJ1-1, with D uncertain. The V gene's germline CDR1 is MNHNS and CDR2 SASEGT. The CDR3 spans 13 residues. V was shortened by 6 bases and J by 2 bases, with 10 bases between the two germline ends. This chain's CDR3 is CASRRGGNTEAFF. CDR3 in DNA: TGTGCCAGCAGACGGGGAGGCAACACTGAAGCTTTCTTT.

There are a few counts of this clonotype. The genes are TRBV9 and TRBJ2-7; D remains unclear. The V end lost 2 bases, the J end lost 2 bases, and 8 bases lay between the germline ends. The CDR3 is 13 amino acids. Germline V gene data show CDR1 as SGDLS and CDR2 as YYNGEE. The CDR3 nucleotides are TGTGCCAGCAGCGTCGGTCAAACCTACGAGCAGTACTTC. Amino acids: CASSVGQTYEQYF.

The chain links TRBV20-1 to TRBJ1-2; the D is unclear. Germline V lookup: CDR1 DFQATT, CDR2 SNEGSKA (reference sequence). The CDR3 totals 12 residues. The V end lost 3 bases, the J end lost 2 bases, and 7 bases lay between the germline ends. The CDR3 DNA reads TGCAGTGCTAGCTCCAGGAACTATGGCTACACCTTC. Translated, it gives CSASSRNYGYTF.

The rearrangement joins TRBV6-5 to TRBJ2-7; 12 nucleotides agree with TRBD2. CDR1 MNHEY and CDR2 SVGAGI come from the germline V gene. Trimming took 4 bases from V and 4 from J; bases not matched to a gene: 20. This CDR3 is built from 20 residues. The CDR3: CASSSPNGLAGSQEGYEQYF. CDR3 in DNA: TGTGCCAGCAGTTCCCCGAACGGACTAGCGGGAAGCCAAGAGGGTTACGAGCAGTACTTC.

This chain links TRBV15 with TRBJ2-1, with TRBD1 matching over 7 bases. V shed 8 bases, J shed 0 bases, and the junction held 10 bases outside the gene matches. The CDR3 is 16 residues long. Per the germline V gene, CDR1 is LNHNV and CDR2 is YYDKDF (reference sequence). CDR3 in DNA: TGTGCCACCGATACAGGGGACCTAAGCTCCTACAATGAGCAGTTCTTC. Amino acid sequence: CATDTGDLSSYNEQFF.

This clonotype was counted ten times or more. The chain couples TRBV7-9 to TRBJ2-3; no firm D call. The CDR3 is made up of 14 amino acids. Looked up from germline, CDR1 is SEHNR and CDR2 is FQNEAQ (reference sequence). Trimming removed 5 bases at V and 6 bases at J, with 15 bases between. The CDR3 protein is CASSPTSKADTQYF. The CDR3 coding sequence is TGTGCCAGCAGCCCAACCTCTAAAGCGGATACGCAGTATTTT.

The genes are TRBV5-6 and TRBJ1-4; 7 nucleotides agree with TRBD1. Trimming at V came to 4 bases and at J to 12 bases, leaving 12 bases not matched to a gene. The CDR3 consists of 14 residues. CDR1 and CDR2 from the germline V gene are SGHDT and YYEEEE. CDR3 sequence (DNA): TGTGCCAGCAGCCAGACAGGGCTCCGGGAGGAACTGTTTTTT. Translated: CASSQTGLREELFF.